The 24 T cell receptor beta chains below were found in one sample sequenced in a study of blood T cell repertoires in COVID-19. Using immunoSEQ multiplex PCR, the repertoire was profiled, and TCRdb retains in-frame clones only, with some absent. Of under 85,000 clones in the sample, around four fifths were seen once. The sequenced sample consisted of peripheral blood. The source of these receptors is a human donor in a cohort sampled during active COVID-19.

CDR3 in DNA: TGTGCCACCAGCTTTCCCCAGGGCTACACCTTC. Translating gives CATSFPQGYTF. V and J are TRBV2 and TRBJ1-2, with unresolved D. CDR1 and CDR2 from the germline V gene are SNHLY and FYNNEI. The CDR3 covers 11 residues. Trimming stripped 10 bases from V and 8 bases from J, with 14 bases between.

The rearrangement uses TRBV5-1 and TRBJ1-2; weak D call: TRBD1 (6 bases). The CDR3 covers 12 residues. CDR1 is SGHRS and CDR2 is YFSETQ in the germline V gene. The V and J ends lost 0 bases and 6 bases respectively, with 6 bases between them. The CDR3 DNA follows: TGCGCCAGCAGCTTGGACAGGGATGGCTACACCTTC. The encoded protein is CASSLDRDGYTF.

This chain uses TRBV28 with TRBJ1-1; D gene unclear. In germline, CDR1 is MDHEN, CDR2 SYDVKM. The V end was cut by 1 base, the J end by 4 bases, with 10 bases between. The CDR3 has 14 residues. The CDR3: CASSLSLRSTEAFF. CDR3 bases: TGTGCCAGCAGTTTATCCTTGAGGAGCACTGAAGCTTTCTTT.

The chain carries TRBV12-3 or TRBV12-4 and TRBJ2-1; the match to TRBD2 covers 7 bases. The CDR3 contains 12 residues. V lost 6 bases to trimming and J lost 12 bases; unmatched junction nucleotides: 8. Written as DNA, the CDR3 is TGTGCCAGCAGGTCGGGACCGGGGGGGCAGTTCTTC. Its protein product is CASRSGPGGQFF.

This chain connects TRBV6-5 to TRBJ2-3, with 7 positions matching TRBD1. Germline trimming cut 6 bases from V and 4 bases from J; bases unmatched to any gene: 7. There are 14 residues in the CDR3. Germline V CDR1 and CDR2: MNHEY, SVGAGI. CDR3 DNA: TGTGCCAGCAGCCAAGGGGGCTACGCAGATACGCAGTATTTT. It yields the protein CASSQGGYADTQYF.

For the CDR3, the DNA is TGCGCCAGCAACGAAATCGGGACTCCGAACACTGAAGCTTTCTTT. Protein product: CASNEIGTPNTEAFF. The J gene is TRBJ1-1, the V gene TRBV5-1, with D perhaps TRBD1 (5 bases). V was pared by 6 bases and J by 1 base, with 16 bases between. Germline V gene sequence: CDR1 SGHRS, CDR2 YFSETQ. The CDR3 spans 15 residues.

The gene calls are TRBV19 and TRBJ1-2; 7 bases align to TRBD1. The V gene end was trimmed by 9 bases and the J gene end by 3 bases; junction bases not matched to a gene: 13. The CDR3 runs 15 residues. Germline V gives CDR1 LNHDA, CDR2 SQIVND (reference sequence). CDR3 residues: CASLRAGTDHYGYTF. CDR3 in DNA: TGTGCCAGCTTGAGGGCCGGGACAGACCACTATGGCTACACCTTC.

CDR3 DNA: TGTGCCAGCAGCCCTTGGGGGGAAGTGAACACTGAAGCTTTCTTT. This sequence encodes CASSPWGEVNTEAFF. The chain recombines TRBV5-6 with TRBJ1-1; D may be TRBD1 (5 bases). CDR1 SGHDT and CDR2 YYEEEE come from the germline V gene. V was pared by 4 bases and J by 0 bases, with 13 bases between. There are 15 residues in the CDR3.

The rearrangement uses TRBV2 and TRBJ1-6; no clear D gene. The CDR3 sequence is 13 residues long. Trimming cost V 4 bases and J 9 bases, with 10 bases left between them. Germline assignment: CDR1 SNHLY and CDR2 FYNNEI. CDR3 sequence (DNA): TGTGCCAGCAGTGTGCACATCCCTTCACCCCTCCACTTT. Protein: CASSVHIPSPLHF. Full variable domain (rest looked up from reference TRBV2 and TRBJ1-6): EPEVTQTPSHQVTQMGQEVILRCVPISNHLYFYWYRQILGQKVEFLVSFYNNEISEKSEIFDDQFSVERPDGSNFTLKIRSTKLEDSAMYFCASSVHIPSPLHFGNGTRLTVT.

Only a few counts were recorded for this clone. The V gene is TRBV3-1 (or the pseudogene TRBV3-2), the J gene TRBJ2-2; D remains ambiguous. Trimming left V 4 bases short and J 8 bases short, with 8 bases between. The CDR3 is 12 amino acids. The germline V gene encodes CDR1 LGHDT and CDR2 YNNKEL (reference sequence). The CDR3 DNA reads TGTGCCAGCAGCCGGAGCCGTGGGGAGCTGTTTTTT. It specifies CASSRSRGELFF.

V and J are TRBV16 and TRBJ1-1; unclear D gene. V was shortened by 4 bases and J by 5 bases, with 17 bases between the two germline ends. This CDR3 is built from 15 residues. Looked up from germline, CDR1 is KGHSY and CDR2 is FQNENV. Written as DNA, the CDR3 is TGTGCCAGCAGCCCCCTTGAGGGCGGCGGGACTGAAGCTTTCTTT. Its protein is CASSPLEGGGTEAFF.

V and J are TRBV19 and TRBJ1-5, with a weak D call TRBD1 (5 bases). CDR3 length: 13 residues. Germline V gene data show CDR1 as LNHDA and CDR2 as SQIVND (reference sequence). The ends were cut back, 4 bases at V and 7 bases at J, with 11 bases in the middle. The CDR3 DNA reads TGTGCCAGTAGTACCGACAGAATCCAGCCCCAGCATTTT. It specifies CASSTDRIQPQHF.

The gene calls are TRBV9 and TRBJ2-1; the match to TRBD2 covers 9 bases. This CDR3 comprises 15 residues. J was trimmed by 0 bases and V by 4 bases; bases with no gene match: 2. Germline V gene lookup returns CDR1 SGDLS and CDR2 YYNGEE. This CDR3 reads CASSLAGSSYNEQFF. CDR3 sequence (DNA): TGTGCCAGCAGCCTAGCGGGGAGCTCCTACAATGAGCAGTTCTTC.

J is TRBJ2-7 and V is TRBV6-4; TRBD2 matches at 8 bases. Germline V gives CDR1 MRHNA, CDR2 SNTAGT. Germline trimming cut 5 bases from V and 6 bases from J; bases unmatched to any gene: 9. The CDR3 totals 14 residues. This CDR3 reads CASSPERGWFEQYF. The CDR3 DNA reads TGTGCCAGCAGTCCCGAGCGGGGGTGGTTCGAGCAGTACTTC.

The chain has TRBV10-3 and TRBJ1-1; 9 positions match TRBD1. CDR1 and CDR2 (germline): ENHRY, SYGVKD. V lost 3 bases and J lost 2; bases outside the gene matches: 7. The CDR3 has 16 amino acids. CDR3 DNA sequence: TGTGCCATCAGTGACCCGGGACAGGGCCTTAACACTGAAGCTTTCTTT. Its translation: CAISDPGQGLNTEAFF.

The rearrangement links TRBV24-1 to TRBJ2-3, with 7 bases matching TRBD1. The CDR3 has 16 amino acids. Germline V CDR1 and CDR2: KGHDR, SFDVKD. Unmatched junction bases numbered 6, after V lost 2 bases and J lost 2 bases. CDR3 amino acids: CATSDSQGIFTDTQYF. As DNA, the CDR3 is TGTGCCACCAGTGATTCACAGGGGATTTTCACAGATACGCAGTATTTT.

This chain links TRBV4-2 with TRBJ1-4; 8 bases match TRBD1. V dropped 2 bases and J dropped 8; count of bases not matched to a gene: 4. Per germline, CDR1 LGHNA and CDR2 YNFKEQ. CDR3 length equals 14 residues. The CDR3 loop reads CASSQSRGLEKLFF. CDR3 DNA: TGTGCCAGCAGCCAAAGCAGGGGGCTCGAAAAACTGTTTTTT.

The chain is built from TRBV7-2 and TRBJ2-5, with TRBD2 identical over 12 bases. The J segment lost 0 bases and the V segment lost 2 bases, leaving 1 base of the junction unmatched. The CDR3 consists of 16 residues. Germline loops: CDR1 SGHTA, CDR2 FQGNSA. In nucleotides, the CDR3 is TGTGCCAGCAGCTTAACTAGCGGGGGGTACCAAGAGACCCAGTACTTC. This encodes CASSLTSGGYQETQYF.

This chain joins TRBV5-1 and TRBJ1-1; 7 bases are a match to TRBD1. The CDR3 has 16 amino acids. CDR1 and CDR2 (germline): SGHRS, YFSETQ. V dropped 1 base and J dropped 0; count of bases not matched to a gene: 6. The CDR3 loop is CASSLTPGGVNTEAFF. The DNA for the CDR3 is TGCGCCAGCAGCTTGACCCCAGGGGGTGTGAACACTGAAGCTTTCTTT.

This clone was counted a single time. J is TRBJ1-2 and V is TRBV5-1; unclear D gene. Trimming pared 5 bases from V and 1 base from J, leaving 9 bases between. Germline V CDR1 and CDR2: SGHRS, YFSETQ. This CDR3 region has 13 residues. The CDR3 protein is CASSDEGNYGYTF. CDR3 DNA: TGCGCCAGCAGTGATGAGGGTAACTATGGCTACACCTTC.

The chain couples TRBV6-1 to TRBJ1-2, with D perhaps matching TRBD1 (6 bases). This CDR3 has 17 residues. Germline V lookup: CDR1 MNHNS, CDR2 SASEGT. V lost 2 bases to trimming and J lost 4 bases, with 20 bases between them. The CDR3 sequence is CASSERFGGRVGYGYTF. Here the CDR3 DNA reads TGTGCCAGCAGTGAAAGATTTGGGGGCAGGGTAGGCTATGGCTACACCTTC.

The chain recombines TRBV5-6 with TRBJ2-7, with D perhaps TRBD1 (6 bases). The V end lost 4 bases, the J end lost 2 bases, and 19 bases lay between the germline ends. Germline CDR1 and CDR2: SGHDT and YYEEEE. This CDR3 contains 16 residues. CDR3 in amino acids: CASSPRRGQGPYEQYF. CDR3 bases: TGTGCCAGCAGCCCCCGTCGAGGGCAGGGGCCCTACGAGCAGTACTTC.

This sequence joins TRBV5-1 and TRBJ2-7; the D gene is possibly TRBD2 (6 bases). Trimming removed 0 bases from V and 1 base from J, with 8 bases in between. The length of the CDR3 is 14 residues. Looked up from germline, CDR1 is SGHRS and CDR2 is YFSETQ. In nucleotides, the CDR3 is TGCGCCAGCAGCTTGGAGGCGGGGTCCTACGAGCAGTACTTC. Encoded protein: CASSLEAGSYEQYF.

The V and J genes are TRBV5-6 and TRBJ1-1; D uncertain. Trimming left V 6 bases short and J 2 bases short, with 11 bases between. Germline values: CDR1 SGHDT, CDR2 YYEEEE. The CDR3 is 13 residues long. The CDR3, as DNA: TGTGCCAGCACCAGAATGTCCAACACTGAAGCTTTCTTT. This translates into CASTRMSNTEAFF.